This TCR beta chain derives from a study of T-cell memory formation after mild COVID-19. Background on the study: Largely, the TCR clusters proved donor specific. Study-level points and caveats: The authors left the SARS-CoV-2 specificity of second-wave clones peaking on day 37 unconfirmed.

The CDR3 is 15 residues long. Losses at the gene ends were 2 bases for V and 6 bases for J; bases not matched to a gene: 4. Germline V gene lookup returns CDR1 MGHRA and CDR2 YSYEKL. The table lists this clonotype with a few counts. Its antigen is still unknown. TCRdb passed the 5' RACE reads through MiXCR, listing each CDR3 protein once. The sample yields under 600,000 distinct CDR3 sequences, about 20% seen once. This sequence originates from an adult woman who had mild COVID-19 (a few samples of this study predate the infection). Cell type and time point are not known. This rearrangement joins TRBV4-1 to TRBJ2-3; TRBD2 matches at 11 bases. Sequenced material: PBMCs or a T cell subset sorted from them (not recorded which). CDR3: CASSQRTSGLDTQYF. CDR3 DNA sequence: TGCGCCAGCAGCCAAAGGACTAGCGGGTTGGATACGCAGTATTTT.